This is a list of T cell receptor beta chains from one sample in a study of control samples from healthy donors and cancer patients. Profiled with immunoSEQ multiplex PCR; TCRdb holds only in-frame clones, not every one. Among fewer than 500,000 clones listed, around 90% were seen once. Material for sequencing was PBMCs. The receptors were gathered from a man aged 40-49 years with head and neck cancer. Each CDR3 is given with its conserved first and last residue. The order of the fields is J gene, clone size, V gene, D gene, CDR3 length, CDR3 protein, CDR3 DNA. A D gene is named only where the DNA matches it firmly. Some rows mark clone size as missing; the rest say once, few, many or name a class of expanded clone.

TRBJ2-7,-,TRBV4-1,-,13,CASSQVSGDEQYF,TGCGCCAGCAGCCAAGTATCCGGGGACGAGCAGTACTTC
TRBJ2-3,once,TRBV7-9,TRBD2,14,CASSLGGLAGSQYF,TGTGCCAGCAGCTTGGGAGGACTAGCGGGATCACAGTATTTT
TRBJ2-7,-,TRBV5-5,-,15,CASSLASDLVDEQYF,TGTGCCAGCAGCTTGGCGTCAGATCTTGTGGACGAGCAGTACTTC
TRBJ2-3,once,TRBV9,-,15,CASSALPGLTDTQYF,TGTGCCAGCAGCGCATTACCGGGGCTCACAGATACGCAGTATTTT
TRBJ2-7,-,TRBV29-1,-,13,CSVAVRATYEQYF,TGCAGCGTTGCTGTTAGGGCGACCTACGAGCAGTACTTC
TRBJ1-1,-,TRBV5-1,-,15,CASSLAGGTNTEAFF,TGCGCCAGCAGCTTGGCCGGGGGAACGAACACTGAAGCTTTCTTT
TRBJ2-1,-,TRBV9,-,13,CASSVDDFNEQFF,TGTGCCAGCAGCGTAGACGATTTCAATGAGCAGTTCTTC
TRBJ2-2,few,TRBV6-4,TRBD2,14,CASSRGVNTGELFF,TGTGCCAGCAGCCGGGGGGTGAACACCGGGGAGCTGTTTTTT
TRBJ1-4,-,TRBV28,-,17,CASSLLVQGIESEKLFF,TGTGCCAGCAGTTTACTCGTCCAGGGTATCGAATCTGAAAAACTGTTTTTT
TRBJ2-7,-,TRBV30,-,14,CAWSLESGWREQYF,TGTGCCTGGAGTTTGGAATCGGGTTGGAGGGAGCAGTACTTC
TRBJ2-2,-,TRBV28,TRBD2,16,CASSFSGTRNTGELFF,TGTGCCAGCAGTTTTAGTGGGACTAGGAACACCGGGGAGCTGTTTTTT
TRBJ1-1,once,TRBV7-8,TRBD1,15,CASSLVQGASTEAFF,TGTGCCAGCAGCTTAGTGCAGGGGGCGAGCACTGAAGCTTTCTTT
TRBJ2-7,-,TRBV2,-,11,CASSEGYEQYF,TGTGCCAGCAGTGAGGGCTACGAGCAGTACTTC
TRBJ2-1,once,TRBV11-2,TRBD2,16,CASSPSGDSSYNEQFF,TGTGCCAGCAGTCCCAGCGGGGATAGCTCCTACAATGAGCAGTTCTTC
TRBJ1-1,-,TRBV5-1,-,14,CASSFGLTNTEAFF,TGCGCCAGCAGCTTTGGACTTACGAACACTGAAGCTTTCTTT
TRBJ2-7,-,TRBV19,-,18,CASSIDVSDRGGPREQYF,TGTGCCAGTAGTATAGATGTAAGTGACAGAGGCGGGCCTCGGGAGCAGTACTTC
TRBJ2-7,-,TRBV4-1,-,14,CASSQVTGPYEQYF,TGCGCCAGCAGCCAAGTCACAGGTCCCTACGAGCAGTACTTC
TRBJ1-1,-,TRBV7-9,-,14,CASSPSGGDTEAFF,TGTGCCAGCAGCCCTAGTGGGGGAGACACTGAAGCTTTCTTT
TRBJ2-7,once,TRBV5-5,-,17,CASSFTIDSWGWREQYF,TGTGCCAGCAGCTTCACTATCGACAGTTGGGGTTGGCGCGAGCAGTACTTC
TRBJ1-6,-,TRBV28,-,15,CASRSSQGNLSPLHF,TGTGCCAGCAGATCCTCACAGGGTAATCTATCACCCCTCCACTTT
TRBJ2-1,-,TRBV6-2/TRBV6-3,-,16,CASSSIRGESNNEQFF,TGTGCCAGCAGCTCAATCAGGGGGGAGTCGAACAATGAGCAGTTCTTC
TRBJ2-5,-,TRBV23-1,-,16,CASSQLLRGRQETQYF,TGCGCCAGCAGTCAATTGTTACGGGGGAGGCAAGAGACCCAGTACTTC
TRBJ2-1,-,TRBV24-1,TRBD1,16,CATSDSGDRGRNEQFF,TGTGCCACCAGTGATTCTGGGGACAGGGGCCGCAATGAGCAGTTCTTC